The subject of this entry is one T cell receptor beta chain. Its antigen is undetermined. This entry comes from a study of OX40 agonist ivuxolimab in advanced cancers. Points from the study as a whole: At 0.1 to 3.0 mg/kg and by week 6, CD4+ and CD8+ T cells in the blood had expanded clonally.

Assay used: immunoSEQ multiplex PCR; TCRdb lists only in-frame clones, some missing. The table shows about 80,000 clones, with 92% occurring only once. Autoimmune disease history or systemic immunosuppression disqualified patients. With baseline, cycle 4 day 1, and cycle 7 day 1 as timepoints, blood was sampled. The V and J ends lost 5 bases and 11 bases respectively, with 3 bases between them. The CDR3 runs 8 residues. In germline, CDR1 is SEHNR, CDR2 FQNEAQ (reference sequence). The source was CD4+ or CD8+ T cells sorted from blood, collected in a trial of the OX40 agonist ivuxolimab. This rearrangement joins TRBV7-9 to TRBJ1-2; D unresolved. The receptor comes from an adult with an advanced solid tumor such as melanoma, head and neck, liver or kidney cancer. CDR3 nucleotide sequence: TGTGCCAGCAGCCCTTACACCTTC. Its translation: CASSPYTF.